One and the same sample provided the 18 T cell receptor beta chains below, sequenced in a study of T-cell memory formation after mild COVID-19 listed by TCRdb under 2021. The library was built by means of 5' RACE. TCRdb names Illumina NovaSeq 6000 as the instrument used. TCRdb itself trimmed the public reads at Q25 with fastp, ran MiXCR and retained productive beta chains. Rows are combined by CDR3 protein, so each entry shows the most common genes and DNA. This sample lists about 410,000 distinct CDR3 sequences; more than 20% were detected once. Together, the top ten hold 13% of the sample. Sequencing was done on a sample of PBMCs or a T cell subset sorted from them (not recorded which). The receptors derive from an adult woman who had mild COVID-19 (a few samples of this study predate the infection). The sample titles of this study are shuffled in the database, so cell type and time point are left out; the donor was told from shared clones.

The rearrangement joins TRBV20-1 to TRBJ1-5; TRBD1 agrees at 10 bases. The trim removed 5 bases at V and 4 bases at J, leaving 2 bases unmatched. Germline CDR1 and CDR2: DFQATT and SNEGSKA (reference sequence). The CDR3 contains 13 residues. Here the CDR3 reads CSAWTGGNQPQHF. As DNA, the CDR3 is TGCAGTGCTTGGACAGGGGGGAATCAGCCCCAGCATTTT.

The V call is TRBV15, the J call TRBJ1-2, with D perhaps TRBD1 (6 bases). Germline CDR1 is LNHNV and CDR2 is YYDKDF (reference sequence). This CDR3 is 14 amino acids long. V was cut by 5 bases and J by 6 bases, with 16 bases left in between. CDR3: CATSPRTGGDGYTF. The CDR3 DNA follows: TGTGCCACCAGCCCACGAACCGGGGGCGATGGCTACACCTTC.

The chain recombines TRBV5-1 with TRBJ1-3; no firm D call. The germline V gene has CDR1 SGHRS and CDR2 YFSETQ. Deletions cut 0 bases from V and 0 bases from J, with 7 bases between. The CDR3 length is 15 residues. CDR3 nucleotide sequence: TGCGCCAGCAGCTTGGCCGAGGTCTCTGGAAACACCATATATTTT. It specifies CASSLAEVSGNTIYF.

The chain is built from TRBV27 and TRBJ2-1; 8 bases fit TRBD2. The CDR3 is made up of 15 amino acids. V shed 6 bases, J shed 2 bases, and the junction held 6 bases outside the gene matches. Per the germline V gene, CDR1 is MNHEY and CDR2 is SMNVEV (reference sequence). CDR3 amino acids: CASSISGRAYNEQFF. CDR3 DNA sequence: TGTGCCAGCAGCATAAGCGGGAGAGCCTACAATGAGCAGTTCTTC.

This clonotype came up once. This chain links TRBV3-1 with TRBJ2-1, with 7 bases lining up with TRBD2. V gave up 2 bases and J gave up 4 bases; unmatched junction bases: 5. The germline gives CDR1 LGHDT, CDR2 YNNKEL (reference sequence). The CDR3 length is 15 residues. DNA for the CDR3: TGTGCCAGCAGCCAAATTGCGGGAGTGTACAATGAGCAGTTCTTC. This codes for CASSQIAGVYNEQFF.

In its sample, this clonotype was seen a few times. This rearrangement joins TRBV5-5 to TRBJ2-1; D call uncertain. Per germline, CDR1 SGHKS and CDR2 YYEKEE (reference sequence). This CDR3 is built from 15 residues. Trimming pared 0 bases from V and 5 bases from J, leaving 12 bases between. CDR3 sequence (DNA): TGTGCCAGCAGCTTGGGAGCTGGACGCAACAATGAGCAGTTCTTC. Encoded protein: CASSLGAGRNNEQFF.

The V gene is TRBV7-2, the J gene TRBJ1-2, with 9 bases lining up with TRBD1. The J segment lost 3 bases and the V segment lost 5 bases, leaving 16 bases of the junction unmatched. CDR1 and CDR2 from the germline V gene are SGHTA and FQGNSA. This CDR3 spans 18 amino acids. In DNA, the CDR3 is TGTGCCAGCAGCCCCCCACCGCCCGGGACAGGGAGTCACTATGGCTACACCTTC. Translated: CASSPPPPGTGSHYGYTF.

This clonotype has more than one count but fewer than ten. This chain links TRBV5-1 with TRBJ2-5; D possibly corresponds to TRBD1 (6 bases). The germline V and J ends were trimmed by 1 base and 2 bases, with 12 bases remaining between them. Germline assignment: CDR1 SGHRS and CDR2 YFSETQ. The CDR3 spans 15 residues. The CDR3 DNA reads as TGCGCCAGCAGCTTGCAGGGGACCTCACAAGAGACCCAGTACTTC. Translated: CASSLQGTSQETQYF.

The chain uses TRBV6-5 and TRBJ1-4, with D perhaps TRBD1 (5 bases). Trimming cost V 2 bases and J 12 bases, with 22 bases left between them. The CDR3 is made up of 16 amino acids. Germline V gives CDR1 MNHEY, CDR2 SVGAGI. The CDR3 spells CASSYSTGELGLQLFF. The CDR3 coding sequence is TGTGCCAGCAGTTACAGCACAGGCGAGCTGGGATTACAACTGTTTTTT.

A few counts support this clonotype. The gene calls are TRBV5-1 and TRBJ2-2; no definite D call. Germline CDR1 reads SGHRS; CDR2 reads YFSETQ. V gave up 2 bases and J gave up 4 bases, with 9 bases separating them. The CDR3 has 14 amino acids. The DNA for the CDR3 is TGCGCCAGCAGCTTAGAGTCAGGCACCGGGGAGCTGTTTTTT. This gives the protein CASSLESGTGELFF.

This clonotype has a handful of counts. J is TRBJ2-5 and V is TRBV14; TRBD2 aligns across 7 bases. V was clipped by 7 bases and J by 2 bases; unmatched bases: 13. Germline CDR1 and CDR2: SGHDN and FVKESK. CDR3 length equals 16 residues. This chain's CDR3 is CASTPGGRGRQETQYF. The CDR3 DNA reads TGTGCCAGCACCCCCGGAGGGAGGGGTCGGCAAGAGACCCAGTACTTC.

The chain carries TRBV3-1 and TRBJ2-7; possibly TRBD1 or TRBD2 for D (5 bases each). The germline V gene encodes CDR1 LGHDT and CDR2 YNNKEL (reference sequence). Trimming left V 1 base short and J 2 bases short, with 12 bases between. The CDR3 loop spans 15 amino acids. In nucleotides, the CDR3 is TGTGCCAGCAGCCAAGGCTGGGACCAAGCCTACGAGCAGTACTTC. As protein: CASSQGWDQAYEQYF.

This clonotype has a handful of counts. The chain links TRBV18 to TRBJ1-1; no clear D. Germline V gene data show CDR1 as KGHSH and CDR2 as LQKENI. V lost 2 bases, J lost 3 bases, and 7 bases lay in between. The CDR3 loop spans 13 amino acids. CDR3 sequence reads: CASSPAGDTEAFF. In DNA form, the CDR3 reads TGTGCCAGCTCACCAGCAGGCGACACTGAAGCTTTCTTT.

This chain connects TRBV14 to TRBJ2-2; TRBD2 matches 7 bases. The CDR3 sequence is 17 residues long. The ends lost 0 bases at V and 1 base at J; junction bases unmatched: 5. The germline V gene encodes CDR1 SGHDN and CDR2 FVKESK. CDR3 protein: CASSQEVERENTGELFF. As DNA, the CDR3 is TGTGCCAGCAGCCAAGAGGTCGAGCGGGAGAACACCGGGGAGCTGTTTTTT.

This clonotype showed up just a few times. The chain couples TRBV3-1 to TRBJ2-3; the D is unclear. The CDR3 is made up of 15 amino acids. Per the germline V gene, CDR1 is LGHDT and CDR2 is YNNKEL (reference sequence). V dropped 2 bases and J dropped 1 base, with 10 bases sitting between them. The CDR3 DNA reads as TGTGCCAGCAGCCAAAGCCCTGAGGGCACAGATACGCAGTATTTT. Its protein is CASSQSPEGTDTQYF.

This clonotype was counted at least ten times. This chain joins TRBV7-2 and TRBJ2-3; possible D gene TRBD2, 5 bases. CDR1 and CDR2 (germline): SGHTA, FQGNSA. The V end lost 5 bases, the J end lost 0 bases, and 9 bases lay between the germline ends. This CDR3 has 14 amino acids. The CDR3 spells CASSNGLSTDTQYF. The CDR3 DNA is TGTGCCAGCAGCAACGGACTCAGCACAGATACGCAGTATTTT.

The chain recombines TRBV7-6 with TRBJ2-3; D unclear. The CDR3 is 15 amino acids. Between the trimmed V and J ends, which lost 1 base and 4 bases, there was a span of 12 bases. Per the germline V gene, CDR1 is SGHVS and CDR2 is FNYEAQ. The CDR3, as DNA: TGTGCCAGCAGCTTAGGGTTGGGTAACGCAGATACGCAGTATTTT. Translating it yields CASSLGLGNADTQYF.

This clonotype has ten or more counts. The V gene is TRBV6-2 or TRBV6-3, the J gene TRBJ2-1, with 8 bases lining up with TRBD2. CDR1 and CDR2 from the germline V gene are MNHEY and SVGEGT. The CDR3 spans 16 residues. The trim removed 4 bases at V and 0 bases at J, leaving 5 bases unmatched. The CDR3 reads CASSFLAGGSYNEQFF. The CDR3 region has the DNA TGTGCCAGCAGTTTTCTAGCGGGTGGCTCCTACAATGAGCAGTTCTTC.